This section outlines one TCR beta chain sequence together with its context. This entry comes from a study of blood T cell repertoires in COVID-19. Trimming at V came to 2 bases and at J to 0 bases, leaving 2 bases not matched to a gene. This CDR3 spans 16 amino acids. CDR1 SEHNR and CDR2 FQNEAQ come from the germline V gene (reference sequence). Repertoires were generated with immunoSEQ multiplex PCR, while TCRdb's copy carries only in-frame clones and drops some. The sample lists about 31,000 clones, approximately 90% seen once, with approximately 4% in the top ten. This clonotype was sampled from a man in his sixties with acute or convalescent COVID-19. The sequenced sample was peripheral blood. V gene TRBV7-9 combines with J gene TRBJ2-3; 10 bases map to TRBD1. CDR3 nucleotides: TGTGCCAGCAGCTTATGGGGACAGGGGAGCACAGATACGCAGTATTTT. It encodes CASSLWGQGSTDTQYF.